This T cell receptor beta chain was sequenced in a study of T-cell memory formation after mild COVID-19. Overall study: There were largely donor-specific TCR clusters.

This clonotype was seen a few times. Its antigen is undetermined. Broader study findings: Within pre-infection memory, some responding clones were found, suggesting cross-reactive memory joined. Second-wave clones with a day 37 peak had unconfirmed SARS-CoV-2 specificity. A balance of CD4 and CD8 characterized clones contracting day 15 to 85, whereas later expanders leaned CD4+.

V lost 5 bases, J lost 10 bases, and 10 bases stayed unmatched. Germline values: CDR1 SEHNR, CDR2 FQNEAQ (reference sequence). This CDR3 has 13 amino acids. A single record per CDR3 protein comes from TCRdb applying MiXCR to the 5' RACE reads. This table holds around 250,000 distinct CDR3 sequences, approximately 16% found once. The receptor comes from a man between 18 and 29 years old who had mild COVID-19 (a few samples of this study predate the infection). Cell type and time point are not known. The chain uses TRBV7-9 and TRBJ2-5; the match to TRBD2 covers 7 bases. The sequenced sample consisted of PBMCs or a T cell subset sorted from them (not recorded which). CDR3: CASSLELARGQYF. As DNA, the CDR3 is TGTGCCAGCAGCCTCGAACTAGCGCGAGGCCAGTACTTC.